The rows below give T cell receptor beta chains drawn from one sample of a study of blood T cell repertoires in COVID-19. Sequencing was performed with immunoSEQ multiplex PCR; in TCRdb, only in-frame clones are kept and a portion is missing. The table shows about 150,000 clones, with about four fifths occurring only once. The specimen was peripheral blood. The receptors were gathered from a man aged 55 to 69 with acute or convalescent COVID-19. The CDR3 runs from the conserved cysteine through the conserved F or W. The order of the fields is clone size, J gene, V gene, D gene, CDR3 protein, CDR3 DNA. A D gene is named only where the DNA matches it firmly. A clone size is listed for some rows: how often the clone was seen (once, few, many), or a class if it is expanded.

abundance: NA; j_gene: TRBJ2-2; v_gene: TRBV7-9; d_gene: NA; CDR3aa: CASSLAPWESSTGELFF; CDR3nt: TGTGCCAGCAGCTTAGCGCCTTGGGAGAGTAGCACCGGGGAGCTGTTTTTT
abundance: NA; j_gene: TRBJ2-7; v_gene: TRBV9; d_gene: TRBD2; CDR3aa: CASSVTSGGEQYF; CDR3nt: TGTGCCAGCAGCGTGACTAGCGGGGGGGAGCAGTACTTC
abundance: once; j_gene: TRBJ2-5; v_gene: TRBV6-4; d_gene: TRBD2; CDR3aa: CASIRGGMRETQYF; CDR3nt: TGTGCCAGCATAAGGGGAGGGATGAGGGAGACCCAGTACTTC
abundance: once; j_gene: TRBJ1-2; v_gene: TRBV5-1; d_gene: NA; CDR3aa: CASSLAVGGAYGYTF; CDR3nt: TGCGCCAGCAGCTTGGCTGTAGGAGGGGCCTATGGCTACACCTTC
abundance: NA; j_gene: TRBJ2-7; v_gene: TRBV28; d_gene: TRBD1; CDR3aa: CASSRPRHPGGFSYEQYF; CDR3nt: TGTGCCAGCAGTCGACCTCGGCATCCAGGGGGCTTCTCCTACGAGCAGTACTTC
abundance: NA; j_gene: TRBJ2-6; v_gene: TRBV28; d_gene: TRBD2; CDR3aa: CASSLWGGAGANVLTF; CDR3nt: TGTGCCAGCAGTTTATGGGGAGGGGCCGGGGCCAACGTCCTGACTTTC
abundance: NA; j_gene: TRBJ2-5; v_gene: TRBV5-1; d_gene: TRBD2; CDR3aa: CASSLGGTSGYQETQYF; CDR3nt: TGCGCCAGCAGCTTGGGCGGGACTAGCGGCTACCAAGAGACCCAGTACTTC
abundance: NA; j_gene: TRBJ1-3; v_gene: TRBV14; d_gene: NA; CDR3aa: CASSQVKSGGNTIYF; CDR3nt: TGTGCCAGCAGCCAAGTTAAGAGTGGTGGTAACACCATATATTTT
abundance: NA; j_gene: TRBJ2-1; v_gene: TRBV20-1; d_gene: NA; CDR3aa: CSARDNEQFF; CDR3nt: TGCAGTGCACGAGACAATGAGCAGTTCTTC
abundance: NA; j_gene: TRBJ1-6; v_gene: TRBV2; d_gene: TRBD1; CDR3aa: CASKDRDNSPLHF; CDR3nt: TGTGCCAGCAAGGACAGGGATAATTCACCCCTCCACTTT
abundance: once; j_gene: TRBJ1-3; v_gene: TRBV28; d_gene: NA; CDR3aa: CASSLRYSGNTIYF; CDR3nt: TGTGCCAGCAGTCTGCGCTACTCTGGAAACACCATATATTTT
abundance: NA; j_gene: TRBJ1-4; v_gene: TRBV4-1; d_gene: NA; CDR3aa: CASSRGGLPGPNEKLFF; CDR3nt: TGCGCCAGCAGCCGCGGGGGCCTTCCGGGGCCTAATGAAAAACTGTTTTTT
abundance: NA; j_gene: TRBJ2-7; v_gene: TRBV2; d_gene: NA; CDR3aa: CASRSPGGNEQYF; CDR3nt: TGTGCCAGCAGATCCCCAGGAGGGAACGAGCAGTACTTC
abundance: NA; j_gene: TRBJ1-4; v_gene: TRBV18; d_gene: TRBD1; CDR3aa: CASSLLTGGNEKLFF; CDR3nt: TGTGCCAGCTCACTACTGACAGGGGGGAATGAAAAACTGTTTTTT
abundance: NA; j_gene: TRBJ2-3; v_gene: TRBV19; d_gene: NA; CDR3aa: CASSIQVGLDTQYF; CDR3nt: TGTGCCAGTAGTATACAGGTGGGCCTAGATACGCAGTATTTT
abundance: once; j_gene: TRBJ2-3; v_gene: TRBV7-2; d_gene: NA; CDR3aa: CASSLRGGFTDTQYF; CDR3nt: TGTGCCAGCAGCTTGAGGGGGGGCTTCACAGATACGCAGTATTTT
abundance: few; j_gene: TRBJ1-2; v_gene: TRBV9; d_gene: NA; CDR3aa: CASSVGGSHGYTF; CDR3nt: TGTGCCAGCAGCGTAGGCGGGTCCCATGGCTACACCTTC
abundance: NA; j_gene: TRBJ2-2; v_gene: TRBV9; d_gene: NA; CDR3aa: CASSAMGQAGTGELFF; CDR3nt: TGTGCCAGCAGCGCCATGGGGCAGGCAGGGACCGGGGAGCTGTTTTTT
abundance: NA; j_gene: TRBJ2-5; v_gene: TRBV10-2; d_gene: TRBD2; CDR3aa: CASSEIRLAGAYQETQYF; CDR3nt: TGCGCCAGCAGTGAGATTCGGCTAGCGGGGGCGTACCAAGAGACCCAGTACTTC
abundance: NA; j_gene: TRBJ1-5; v_gene: TRBV18; d_gene: TRBD1; CDR3aa: CASSPTGGSNQPQHF; CDR3nt: TGTGCCAGCTCACCTACAGGGGGCAGCAATCAGCCCCAGCATTTT
abundance: few; j_gene: TRBJ2-7; v_gene: TRBV2; d_gene: NA; CDR3aa: CASSEAPSGSYEQYF; CDR3nt: TGTGCCAGCAGTGAAGCTCCCAGCGGTTCCTACGAGCAGTACTTC
abundance: NA; j_gene: TRBJ1-3; v_gene: TRBV7-9; d_gene: TRBD1; CDR3aa: CASSLGTGNAGNTIYF; CDR3nt: TGTGCCAGCAGCTTGGGGACAGGGAACGCTGGAAACACCATATATTTT
abundance: few; j_gene: TRBJ1-1; v_gene: TRBV28; d_gene: TRBD1; CDR3aa: CASSPGGPIMNTEAFF; CDR3nt: TGTGCCAGCAGTCCAGGGGGCCCCATTATGAACACTGAAGCTTTCTTT
abundance: NA; j_gene: TRBJ1-2; v_gene: TRBV7-2; d_gene: TRBD1; CDR3aa: CASSSRTGADNYGYTF; CDR3nt: TGTGCCAGCAGCTCCAGGACAGGGGCCGATAACTATGGCTACACCTTC
abundance: NA; j_gene: TRBJ2-3; v_gene: TRBV7-9; d_gene: NA; CDR3aa: CASSPGSAVGSSTDTQYF; CDR3nt: TGTGCCAGCAGCCCGGGGTCGGCCGTTGGGTCTAGCACAGATACGCAGTATTTT
abundance: NA; j_gene: TRBJ1-2; v_gene: TRBV18; d_gene: TRBD1; CDR3aa: CASSQKLDRGRRVGYTF; CDR3nt: TGTGCCAGCTCTCAAAAATTGGACAGGGGGCGACGGGTAGGCTACACCTTC
abundance: once; j_gene: TRBJ2-1; v_gene: TRBV24-1; d_gene: TRBD2; CDR3aa: CATSPSGSNNEQFF; CDR3nt: TGTGCCACCAGTCCTAGCGGGAGTAATAATGAGCAGTTCTTC
abundance: NA; j_gene: TRBJ1-5; v_gene: TRBV5-8; d_gene: NA; CDR3aa: CASSLIQSQPQHF; CDR3nt: TGTGCCAGCAGCTTGATTCAATCTCAGCCCCAGCATTTT
abundance: NA; j_gene: TRBJ2-1; v_gene: TRBV6-5; d_gene: TRBD2; CDR3aa: CAGRTSGRGNEQFF; CDR3nt: TGTGCCGGCCGGACTAGCGGGAGAGGCAATGAGCAGTTCTTC
abundance: NA; j_gene: TRBJ2-5; v_gene: TRBV10-3; d_gene: TRBD1; CDR3aa: CAISEKGTGPSETQYF; CDR3nt: TGTGCCATCAGTGAGAAGGGGACAGGGCCGTCGGAGACCCAGTACTTC
abundance: once; j_gene: TRBJ2-7; v_gene: TRBV5-5; d_gene: NA; CDR3aa: CASSLSGSEYEQYF; CDR3nt: TGTGCCAGCAGCCTGTCTGGGAGCGAGTACGAGCAGTACTTC
abundance: NA; j_gene: TRBJ1-3; v_gene: TRBV9; d_gene: TRBD1; CDR3aa: CASSARQGLGGNTIYF; CDR3nt: TGTGCCAGCAGCGCCCGACAGGGGTTGGGAGGAAACACCATATATTTT
abundance: few; j_gene: TRBJ2-1; v_gene: TRBV7-8; d_gene: TRBD2; CDR3aa: CASSLAGLAGVNEQFF; CDR3nt: TGTGCCAGCAGCTTAGCGGGACTAGCGGGGGTCAATGAGCAGTTCTTC
abundance: NA; j_gene: TRBJ1-1; v_gene: TRBV5-4; d_gene: NA; CDR3aa: CASRMDRRNTEAFF; CDR3nt: TGTGCCAGCAGAATGGACAGAAGGAACACTGAAGCTTTCTTT
abundance: NA; j_gene: TRBJ2-7; v_gene: TRBV19; d_gene: TRBD2; CDR3aa: CASSPSRTSGSYEQYF; CDR3nt: TGTGCCAGTAGTCCTTCTAGGACTAGCGGGAGCTACGAGCAGTACTTC
abundance: NA; j_gene: TRBJ2-1; v_gene: TRBV19; d_gene: NA; CDR3aa: CASSIDREGGRRSYNEQFF; CDR3nt: TGTGCCAGTAGTATAGACAGGGAGGGGGGACGACGCTCCTACAATGAGCAGTTCTTC
abundance: NA; j_gene: TRBJ1-6; v_gene: TRBV19; d_gene: TRBD1; CDR3aa: CASSMTAGGLNSPLHF; CDR3nt: TGTGCCAGTAGTATGACGGCAGGGGGCTTGAATTCACCCCTCCACTTT
abundance: NA; j_gene: TRBJ1-2; v_gene: TRBV7-9; d_gene: TRBD1; CDR3aa: CASSSGGNYGYTF; CDR3nt: TGTGCCAGCAGCTCAGGGGGAAACTATGGCTACACCTTC
abundance: NA; j_gene: TRBJ2-7; v_gene: TRBV7-9; d_gene: TRBD1; CDR3aa: CASSLGEGQGSGEQYF; CDR3nt: TGTGCCAGCAGCTTAGGGGAGGGACAGGGCAGCGGCGAGCAGTACTTC
abundance: NA; j_gene: TRBJ1-2; v_gene: TRBV30; d_gene: TRBD1; CDR3aa: CAWSGTGGNYGYTF; CDR3nt: TGTGCCTGGAGTGGGACAGGGGGCAACTATGGCTACACCTTC
abundance: NA; j_gene: TRBJ1-2; v_gene: TRBV9; d_gene: NA; CDR3aa: CASSVGTALYGYTF; CDR3nt: TGTGCCAGCAGCGTAGGGACAGCCCTCTATGGCTACACCTTC
abundance: NA; j_gene: TRBJ2-2; v_gene: TRBV28; d_gene: TRBD2; CDR3aa: CASSFSGGAGELFF; CDR3nt: TGTGCCAGCAGTTTCAGCGGGGGGGCCGGGGAGCTGTTTTTT